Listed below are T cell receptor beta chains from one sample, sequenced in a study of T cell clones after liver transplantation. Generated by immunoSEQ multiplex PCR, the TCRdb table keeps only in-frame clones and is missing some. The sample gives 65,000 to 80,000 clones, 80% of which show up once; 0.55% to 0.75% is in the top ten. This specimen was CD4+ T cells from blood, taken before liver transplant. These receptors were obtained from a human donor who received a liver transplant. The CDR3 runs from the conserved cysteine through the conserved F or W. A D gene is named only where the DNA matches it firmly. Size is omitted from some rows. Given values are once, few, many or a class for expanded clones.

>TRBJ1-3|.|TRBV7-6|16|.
TGTGCCAGCAGCTTAGGAGCCAGACTCTCTGGAAACACCATATATTTT
CASSLGARLSGNTIYF
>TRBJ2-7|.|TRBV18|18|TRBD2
TGTGCCACCGCCACGAAAAGGACTAGCGGGAGGGCGGGGAACGAGCAGTACTTC
CATATKRTSGRAGNEQYF
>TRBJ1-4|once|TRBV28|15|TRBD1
TGTGCCAGCAGCCATAGGACAGGGCGTCGGGAAAAACTGTTTTTT
CASSHRTGRREKLFF
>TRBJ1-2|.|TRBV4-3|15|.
TGCGCCAGCAGCCAAATAGGACACTCTAACTATGGCTACACCTTC
CASSQIGHSNYGYTF
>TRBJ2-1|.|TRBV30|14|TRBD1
TGTGCCTGGAACTACAGGGGGCGGTACAATGAGCAGTTCTTC
CAWNYRGRYNEQFF
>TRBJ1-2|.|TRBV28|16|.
TGTGCCAGCAGTTTGAGGGGACGGGAGAATAACTATGGCTACACCTTC
CASSLRGRENNYGYTF
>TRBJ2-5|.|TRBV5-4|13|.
TGTGCCAGCAGCTTCGGGTCCCAAGAGACCCAGTACTTC
CASSFGSQETQYF
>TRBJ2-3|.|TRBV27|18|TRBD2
TGTGCCAGCAGTTTATTAAGACCAAGCGGGAGGGCCGGGGATACGCAGTATTTT
CASSLLRPSGRAGDTQYF
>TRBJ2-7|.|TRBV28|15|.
TGTGCCAGCAGTTTATATGTCGGGGACTCCTACGAGCAGTACTTC
CASSLYVGDSYEQYF
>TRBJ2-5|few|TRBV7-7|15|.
TGTGCTAGCAGCCCTAGGGACGGATGGCAAGAGACCCAGTACTTC
CASSPRDGWQETQYF
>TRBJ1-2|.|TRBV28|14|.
TGTGCCAGCAGTTCCCCCTCGAGGAGCTATGGCTACACCTTC
CASSSPSRSYGYTF
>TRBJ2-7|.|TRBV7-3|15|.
TGTGCCAGCAGCTTATCAAAGGGCGACTCCTACGAGCAGTACTTC
CASSLSKGDSYEQYF
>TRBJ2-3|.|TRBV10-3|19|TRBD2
TGTGCCATCAGTGAGCCGTGGACTAGCGGGAGGAGTAGGACAGATACGCAGTATTTT
CAISEPWTSGRSRTDTQYF
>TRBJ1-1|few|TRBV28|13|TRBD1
TGTGCCAGCAGGCTCAGGGGGAAGGCTGAAGCTTTCTTT
CASRLRGKAEAFF
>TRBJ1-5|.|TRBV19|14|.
TGTGCCAGTACCTCTTGGGGGCAGAGTCAGCCCCAGCATTTT
CASTSWGQSQPQHF
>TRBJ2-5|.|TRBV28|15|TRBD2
TGTGCCAGCAGTCTAGGGACTCGGGGGGTAGAGACCCAGTACTTC
CASSLGTRGVETQYF
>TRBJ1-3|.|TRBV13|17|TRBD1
TGTGCCAGCAGCTCGGGACCGGGACAGGGTAGTGGAAACACCATATATTTT
CASSSGPGQGSGNTIYF
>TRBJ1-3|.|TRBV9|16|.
TGTGCCAGCAGCGTAGGGGGGCGAGCGGCTGGAAACACCATATATTTT
CASSVGGRAAGNTIYF
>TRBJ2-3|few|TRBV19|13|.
TGTGCCAGTTCTGACAGGAGCACAGATACGCAGTATTTT
CASSDRSTDTQYF
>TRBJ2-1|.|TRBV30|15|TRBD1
TGTGCCTGGAACTCCATGACAGGGGGCCTTAATGAGCAGTTCTTC
CAWNSMTGGLNEQFF
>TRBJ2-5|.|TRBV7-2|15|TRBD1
TGTGCCAGCAGCTTAATTGGGGACAGGGGAGAGACCCAGTACTTC
CASSLIGDRGETQYF
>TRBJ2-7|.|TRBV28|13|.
TGTGCCAGCAGTTTATTTCCTGTTCGAGAGCAGTACTTC
CASSLFPVREQYF
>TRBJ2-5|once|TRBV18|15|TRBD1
TGTGCCAGCTCACCACGTTCGACAGGGGAAGAGACCCAGTACTTC
CASSPRSTGEETQYF
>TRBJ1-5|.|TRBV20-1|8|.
TGCAGCTCTATAACCCAGCATTTT
CSSITQHF
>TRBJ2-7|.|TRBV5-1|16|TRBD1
TGCGCCAGCAGCCGTTCGGAAGGACAGGGTCTTTACGAGCAGTACTTC
CASSRSEGQGLYEQYF
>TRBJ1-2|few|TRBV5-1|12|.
TGCGCCAGCAGCTTCTCTAACTATGGCTACACCTTC
CASSFSNYGYTF
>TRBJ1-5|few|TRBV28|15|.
TGTGCCAGCAGTTTAGGATGGGGGGCGGATCAGCCCCAGCATTTT
CASSLGWGADQPQHF
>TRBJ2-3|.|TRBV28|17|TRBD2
TGTGCCAGCGGGGAGAGAGGGAGGGCCCTGGGGACAGATACGCAGTATTTT
CASGERGRALGTDTQYF
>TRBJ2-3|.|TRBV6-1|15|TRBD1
TGTGCCAGTAAGGACAGGGTAACTAGCACAGATACGCAGTATTTT
CASKDRVTSTDTQYF
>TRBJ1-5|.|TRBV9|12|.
TGTGCCAGCAGCCAAGGGAATCAGCCCCAGCATTTT
CASSQGNQPQHF
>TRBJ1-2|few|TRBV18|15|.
TGTGCCAGCTCACCTGGGACATTAGAAGCCTATGGCTACACCTTC
CASSPGTLEAYGYTF
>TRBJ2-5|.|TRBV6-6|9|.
TGTGCCAGCGGAGAGACCCAGTACTTC
CASGETQYF
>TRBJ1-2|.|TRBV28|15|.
TGTGCCAGCAGTTTACAAGCTACAGGCTCCTATGGCTACACCTTC
CASSLQATGSYGYTF
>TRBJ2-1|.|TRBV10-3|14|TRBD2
TGTGCCATCACGGCGGGAGGGCCCGGCAATGAGCAGTTCTTC
CAITAGGPGNEQFF
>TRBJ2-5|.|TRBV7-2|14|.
TGTGCCAGCAGCTTAGGGAGCGGGCGAGAGACCCAGTACTTC
CASSLGSGRETQYF
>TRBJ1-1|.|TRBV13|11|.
TGTGCCAGCAGCTCAAACACTGAAGCTTTCTTT
CASSSNTEAFF
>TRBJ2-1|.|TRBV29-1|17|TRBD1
TGCAGCGTTGAGGCGACAGGGGAATTTTTCAACTACAATGAGCAGTTCTTC
CSVEATGEFFNYNEQFF
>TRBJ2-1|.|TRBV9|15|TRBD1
TGTGCCAGCAGCGCCTCGGGACAGCTAGGGAATGAGCAGTTCTTC
CASSASGQLGNEQFF
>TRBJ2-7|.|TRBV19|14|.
TGTGCCAGTAGTATTCTCGGGAGCTCCTACGAGCAGTACTTC
CASSILGSSYEQYF
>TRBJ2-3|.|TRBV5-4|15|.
TGTGCCAGCAGCGCCGGACAATCTAGCACAGATACGCAGTATTTT
CASSAGQSSTDTQYF
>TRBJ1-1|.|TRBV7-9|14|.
TGTGCCAGCAGCTTAGGGGCTCTAGGGTCTGAAGCTTTCTTT
CASSLGALGSEAFF
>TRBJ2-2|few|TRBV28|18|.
TGTGCCAGCAGGTCATCCGGGTGGGGCATAAAGAACACCGGGGAGCTGTTTTTT
CASRSSGWGIKNTGELFF
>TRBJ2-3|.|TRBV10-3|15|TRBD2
TGTGCCATCGGTGGACTAGCGGAGAGCACAGATACGCAGTATTTT
CAIGGLAESTDTQYF
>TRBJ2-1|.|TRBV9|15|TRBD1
TGTGCCAGCAGCTCGACAGGGGACCTCTACAATGAGCAGTTCTTC
CASSSTGDLYNEQFF
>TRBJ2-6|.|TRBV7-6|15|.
TGTGCCAGCAGCCTGGACATCTCTGGGGCCAACGTCCTGACTTTC
CASSLDISGANVLTF
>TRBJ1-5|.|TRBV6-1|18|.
TGTGCCAGCAGTGACCTGGACAGAAAGGGCCCGGGGGATCAGCCCCAGCATTTT
CASSDLDRKGPGDQPQHF
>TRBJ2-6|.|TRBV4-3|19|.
TGCGCCAGCAGCCAAGATTTGCGGACTGATGCGTCTGGGGCCAACGTCCTGACTTTC
CASSQDLRTDASGANVLTF
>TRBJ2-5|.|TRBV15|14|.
TGTGCCACCAGCAGAGAAGACAGCCAAGAGACCCAGTACTTC
CATSREDSQETQYF
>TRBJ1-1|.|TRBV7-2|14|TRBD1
TGTGCCAGCAGCCCTTGGACAGGAAACACTGAAGCTTTCTTT
CASSPWTGNTEAFF
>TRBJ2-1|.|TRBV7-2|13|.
TGTGCCAGCAGCTCGCGGGAACGGCGTGAGCAGTTCTTC
CASSSRERREQFF
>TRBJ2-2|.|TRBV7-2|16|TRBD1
TGTGCCAGCAGCTTACGGGTTTTGAGGGGGCCTTGGGAGCTGTTTTTT
CASSLRVLRGPWELFF
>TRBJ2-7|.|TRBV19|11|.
TGTGCCAGTAGTCTCTCCTACGAGCAGTACTTC
CASSLSYEQYF
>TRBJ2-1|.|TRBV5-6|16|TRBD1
TGTGCCAGCAGCCGGGACAGGGGGCTTTTCTACAATGAGCAGTTCTTC
CASSRDRGLFYNEQFF
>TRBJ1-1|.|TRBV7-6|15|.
TGTGCCAGCAGCTTCGGTCCAGGGGAGGGAACTGAAGCTTTCTTT
CASSFGPGEGTEAFF
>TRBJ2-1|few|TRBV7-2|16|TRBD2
TGTGCCAGCAGCTTAGGAGGGACTAGCGGGAGGTATGAGCAGTTCTTC
CASSLGGTSGRYEQFF
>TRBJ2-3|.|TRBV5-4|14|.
TGTGCCAGCAGCTCCATCGGATCCGTGGATACGCAGTATTTT
CASSSIGSVDTQYF
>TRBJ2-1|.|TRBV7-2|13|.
TGTGCCAGCAGCTTGGCCTTTGGAAATGAGCAGTTCTTC
CASSLAFGNEQFF
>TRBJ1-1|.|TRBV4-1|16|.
TGCGCCAGCAGCCGGGATCCCACATTCGGGGTTCCTGAAGCTTTCTTT
CASSRDPTFGVPEAFF
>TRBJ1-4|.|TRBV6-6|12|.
TGTGCCAGCAGCAAGAGAAATGAAAAACTGTTTTTT
CASSKRNEKLFF
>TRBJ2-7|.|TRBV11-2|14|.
TGTGCCAGCAGCACCCAAGCCGGTCCTTACGAGCAGTACTTC
CASSTQAGPYEQYF